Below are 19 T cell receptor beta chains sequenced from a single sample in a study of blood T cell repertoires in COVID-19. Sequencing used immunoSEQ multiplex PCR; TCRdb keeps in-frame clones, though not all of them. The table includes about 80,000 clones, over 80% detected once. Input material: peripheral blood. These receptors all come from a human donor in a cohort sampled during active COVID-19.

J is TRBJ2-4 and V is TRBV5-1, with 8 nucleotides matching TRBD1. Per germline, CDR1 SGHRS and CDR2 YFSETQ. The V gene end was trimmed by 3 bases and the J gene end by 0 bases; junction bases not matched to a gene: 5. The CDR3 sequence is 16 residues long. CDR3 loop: CASSWGQALAKNIQYF. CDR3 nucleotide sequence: TGCGCCAGCAGCTGGGGACAGGCGTTAGCCAAAAACATTCAGTACTTC.

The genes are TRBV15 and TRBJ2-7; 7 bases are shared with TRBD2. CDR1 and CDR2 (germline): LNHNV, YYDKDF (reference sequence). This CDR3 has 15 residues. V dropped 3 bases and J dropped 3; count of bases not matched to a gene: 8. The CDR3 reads CATSSGRGGIYEQYF. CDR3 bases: TGTGCCACCAGCAGTGGCCGGGGAGGGATCTACGAGCAGTACTTC.

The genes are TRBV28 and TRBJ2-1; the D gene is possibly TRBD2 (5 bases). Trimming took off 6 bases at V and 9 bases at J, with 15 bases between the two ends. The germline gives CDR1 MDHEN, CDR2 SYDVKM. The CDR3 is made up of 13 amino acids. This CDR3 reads CASSPGGRGEQFF. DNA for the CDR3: TGTGCCAGCAGCCCCGGCGGACGGGGTGAGCAGTTCTTC.

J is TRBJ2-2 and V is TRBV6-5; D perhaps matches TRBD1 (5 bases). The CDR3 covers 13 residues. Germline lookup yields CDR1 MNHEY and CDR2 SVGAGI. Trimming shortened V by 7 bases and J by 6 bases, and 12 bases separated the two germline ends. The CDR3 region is CASTLRGPGELFF. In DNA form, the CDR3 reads TGTGCCAGCACACTAAGGGGTCCCGGGGAGCTGTTTTTT.

In nucleotides, the CDR3 is TGTGCCCCCAGGCGTCCCGGGGGGGCGTCAAATCAGCCCCAGCATTTT. This codes for CAPRRPGGASNQPQHF. V is TRBV10-3 and J is TRBJ1-5; D is perhaps TRBD1 (6 bases). Trimming took off 11 bases at V and 4 bases at J, with 24 bases between the two ends. Looked up from germline, CDR1 is ENHRY and CDR2 is SYGVKD. This CDR3 region has 16 residues.

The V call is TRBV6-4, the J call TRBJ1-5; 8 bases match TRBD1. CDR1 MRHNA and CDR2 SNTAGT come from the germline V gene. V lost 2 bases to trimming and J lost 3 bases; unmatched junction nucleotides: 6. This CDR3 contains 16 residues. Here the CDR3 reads CASSDRDRQINQPQHF. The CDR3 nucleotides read TGTGCCAGCAGTGACAGGGACAGGCAAATCAATCAGCCCCAGCATTTT.

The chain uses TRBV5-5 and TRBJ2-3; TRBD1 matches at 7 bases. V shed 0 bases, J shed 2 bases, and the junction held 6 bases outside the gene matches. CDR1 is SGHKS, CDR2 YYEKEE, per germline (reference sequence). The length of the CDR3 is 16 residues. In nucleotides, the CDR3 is TGTGCCAGCAGCTTGGGAGGGGGCCTTGCCACAGATACGCAGTATTTT. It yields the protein CASSLGGGLATDTQYF.

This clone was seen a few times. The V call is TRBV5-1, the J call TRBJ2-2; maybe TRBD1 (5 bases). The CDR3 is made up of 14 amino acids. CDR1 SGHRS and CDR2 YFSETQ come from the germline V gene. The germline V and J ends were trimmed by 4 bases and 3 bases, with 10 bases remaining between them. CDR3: CASSPEGDTGELFF. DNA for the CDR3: TGCGCCAGCAGCCCAGAAGGGGACACCGGGGAGCTGTTTTTT.

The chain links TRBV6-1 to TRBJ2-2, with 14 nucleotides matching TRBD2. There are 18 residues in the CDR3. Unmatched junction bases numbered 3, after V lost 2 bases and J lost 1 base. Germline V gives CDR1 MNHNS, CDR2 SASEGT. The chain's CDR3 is CASSERGTSGRNTGELFF. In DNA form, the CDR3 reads TGTGCCAGCAGTGAAAGAGGGACTAGCGGGAGGAACACCGGGGAGCTGTTTTTT.

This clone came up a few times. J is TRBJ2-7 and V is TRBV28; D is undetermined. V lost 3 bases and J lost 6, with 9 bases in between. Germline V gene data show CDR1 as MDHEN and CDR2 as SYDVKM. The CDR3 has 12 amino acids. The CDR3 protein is CASSFYRREQYF. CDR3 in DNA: TGTGCCAGCAGTTTTTACAGACGCGAGCAGTACTTC.

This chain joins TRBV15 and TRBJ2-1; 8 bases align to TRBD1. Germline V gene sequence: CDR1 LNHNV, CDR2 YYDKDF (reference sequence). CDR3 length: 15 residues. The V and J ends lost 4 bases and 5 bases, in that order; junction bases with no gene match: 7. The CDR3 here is CATSNGQGRDNEQFF. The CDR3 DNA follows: TGTGCCACCAGCAACGGACAGGGTAGGGACAATGAGCAGTTCTTC.

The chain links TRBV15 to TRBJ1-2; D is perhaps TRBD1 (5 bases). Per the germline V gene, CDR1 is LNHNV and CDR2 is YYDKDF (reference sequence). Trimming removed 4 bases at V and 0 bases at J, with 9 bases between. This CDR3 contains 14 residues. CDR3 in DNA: TGTGCCACCAGCATCGACAGAGCTAACTATGGCTACACCTTC. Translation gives CATSIDRANYGYTF.

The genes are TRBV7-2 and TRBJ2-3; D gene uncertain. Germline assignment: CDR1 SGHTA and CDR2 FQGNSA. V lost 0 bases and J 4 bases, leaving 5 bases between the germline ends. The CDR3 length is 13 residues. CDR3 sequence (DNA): TGTGCCAGCAGCTTAGCATTCGCAGATACGCAGTATTTT. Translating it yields CASSLAFADTQYF.

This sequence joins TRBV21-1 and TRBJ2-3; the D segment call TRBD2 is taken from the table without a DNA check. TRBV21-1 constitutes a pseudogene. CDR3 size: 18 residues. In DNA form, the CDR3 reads TGTGCCAGCAGCAAAGAGGGGACTATGAGGGGGTTCACAGATACGCAGTATTTT. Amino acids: CASSKEGTMRGFTDTQYF.

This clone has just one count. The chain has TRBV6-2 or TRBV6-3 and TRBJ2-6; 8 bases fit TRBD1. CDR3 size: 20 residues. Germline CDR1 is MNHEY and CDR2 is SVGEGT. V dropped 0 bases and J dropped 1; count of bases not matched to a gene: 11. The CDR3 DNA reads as TGTGCCAGCAGTTACTCGGGGTCGGCAGGGGGCCTTTCTGGGGCCAACGTCCTGACTTTC. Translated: CASSYSGSAGGLSGANVLTF.

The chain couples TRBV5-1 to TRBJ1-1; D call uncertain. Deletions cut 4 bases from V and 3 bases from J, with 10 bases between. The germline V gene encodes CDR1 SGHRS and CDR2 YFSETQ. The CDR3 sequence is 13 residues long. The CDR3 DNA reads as TGCGCCAGCAGCGACCCCGGAGACACTGAAGCTTTCTTT. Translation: CASSDPGDTEAFF.

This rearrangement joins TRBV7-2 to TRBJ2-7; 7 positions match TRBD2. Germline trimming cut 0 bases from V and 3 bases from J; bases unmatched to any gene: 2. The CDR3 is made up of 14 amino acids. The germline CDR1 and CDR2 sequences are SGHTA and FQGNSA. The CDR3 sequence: CASSLALASYEQYF. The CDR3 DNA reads TGTGCCAGCAGCTTAGCACTAGCGAGCTACGAGCAGTACTTC.

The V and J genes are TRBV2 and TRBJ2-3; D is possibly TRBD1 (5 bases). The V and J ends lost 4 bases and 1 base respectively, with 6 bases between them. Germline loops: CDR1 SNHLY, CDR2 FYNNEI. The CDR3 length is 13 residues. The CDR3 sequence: CASSVGGTDTQYF. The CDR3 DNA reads TGTGCCAGCAGTGTAGGGGGCACAGATACGCAGTATTTT. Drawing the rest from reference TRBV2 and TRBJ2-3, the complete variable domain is EPEVTQTPSHQVTQMGQEVILRCVPISNHLYFYWYRQILGQKVEFLVSFYNNEISEKSEIFDDQFSVERPDGSNFTLKIRSTKLEDSAMYFCASSVGGTDTQYFGPGTRLTVL.

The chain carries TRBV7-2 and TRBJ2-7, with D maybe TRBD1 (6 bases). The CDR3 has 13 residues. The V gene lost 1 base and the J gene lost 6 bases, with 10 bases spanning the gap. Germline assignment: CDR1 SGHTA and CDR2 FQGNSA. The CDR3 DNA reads TGTGCCAGCAGCTTAGACAGGGTGGGCGAGCAGTACTTC. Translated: CASSLDRVGEQYF.